The 4 T cell receptor beta chains below were found in one sample sequenced in a study of PD-1 blockade in classical Hodgkin lymphoma. Every patient had relapsed following autologous stem cell transplantation, and cohorts differed in brentuximab vedotin exposure. The data were produced by immunoSEQ multiplex PCR, yet TCRdb's version contains in-frame clones alone and is incomplete. The sample yields more than 60,000 clones, roughly nine tenths seen once. Sequencing was performed on peripheral blood mononuclear cells (PBMCs), taken at baseline. These receptors were taken from a human donor with classical Hodgkin lymphoma.

The V and J genes are TRBV6-5 and TRBJ1-1; D remains ambiguous. Germline CDR1 reads MNHEY; CDR2 reads SVGAGI. The CDR3 is made up of 14 amino acids. The V end was cut by 2 bases, the J end by 5 bases, with 12 bases between. As DNA, the CDR3 is TGTGCCAGCAGTTACCAGGCCGCTAGTACTGAAGCTTTCTTT. The encoded protein is CASSYQAASTEAFF.

This clone appeared once. V gene TRBV5-4 combines with J gene TRBJ2-7; TRBD1 aligns across 8 bases. Germline CDR1 and CDR2: SGHNT and YYREEE (reference sequence). This CDR3 comprises 13 residues. J lost 3 bases, V lost 4 bases, and 3 bases had no gene match. CDR3 amino acids: CASSQTGGYEQYF. DNA for the CDR3: TGTGCCAGCAGCCAAACAGGGGGCTACGAGCAGTACTTC.

This chain links TRBV11-3 with TRBJ2-1; TRBD2 agrees at 7 bases. The CDR3 loop spans 15 amino acids. Germline V CDR1 and CDR2: SGHNT, YENEEA. V gave up 5 bases and J gave up 5 bases; unmatched junction bases: 9. CDR3 in amino acids: CASSLQSGDHNEQFF. CDR3 nucleotides: TGTGCCAGCAGCCTCCAGAGCGGGGACCACAATGAGCAGTTCTTC.

The chain joins TRBV5-4 to TRBJ1-1; TRBD1 is a possible D gene (5 bases). Germline CDR1 and CDR2: SGHNT and YYREEE (reference sequence). Trimming left V 4 bases short and J 0 bases short, with 10 bases between. The CDR3 has 14 residues. The CDR3 DNA reads as TGTGCCAGCAGCAAGGGGAGCATGAACACTGAAGCTTTCTTT. It is translated as CASSKGSMNTEAFF.